Following are 27 T cell receptor beta chains from one sample sequenced in a study of OX40 agonist ivuxolimab in advanced cancers. The library was obtained by the immunoSEQ multiplex PCR assay. TCRdb obtained this table from immuneACCESS and retained in-frame rearrangements with V and J assigned. These tables miss some clones; where compared with another copy, unresolved V genes account for less than half of the shortfall, and the remainder is unexplained. This sample lists just over 50,000 clones; 80% to 85% were detected once. The ten most abundant clones make up about 3.1% of the sample. The starting material was CD4+ or CD8+ T cells sorted from blood, obtained in a trial of the OX40 agonist ivuxolimab. The origin of the receptors is an adult with an advanced solid tumor such as melanoma, head and neck, liver or kidney cancer.

The V gene is TRBV7-3, the J gene TRBJ1-6, with D uncertain. Looked up from germline, CDR1 is SGHTA and CDR2 is FQGTGA. Deletions cut 1 base from V and 9 bases from J, with 10 bases between. The CDR3 runs 14 residues. For the CDR3, the DNA is TGTGCCAGCAGCTTAAGTGGGAGAGGTTCACCCCTCCACTTT. This codes for CASSLSGRGSPLHF. Based on the CDR3 plus reference TRBV7-3 and TRBJ1-6, the full variable domain is GAGVSQTPSNKVTEKGKYVELRCDPISGHTALYWYRQSLGQGPEFLIYFQGTGAADDSGLPNDRFFAVRPEGSVSTLKIQRTERGDSAVYLCASSLSGRGSPLHFGNGTRLTVT.

The chain carries TRBV14 and TRBJ2-1; TRBD2 agrees at 8 bases. Germline-derived CDR1 and CDR2 are SGHDN and FVKESK. V was clipped by 4 bases and J by 6 bases; unmatched bases: 8. This CDR3 is built from 15 residues. The CDR3 nucleotides read TGTGCCAGCAGCCCGAGCGGGGGAGGGTCCAATGAGCAGTTCTTC. The encoded protein is CASSPSGGGSNEQFF.

The chain links TRBV6-4 to TRBJ2-6; D uncertain. Looked up from germline, CDR1 is MRHNA and CDR2 is SNTAGT. Between the trimmed V and J ends, which lost 9 bases and 0 bases, there was a span of 9 bases. The CDR3 loop spans 14 amino acids. For the CDR3, the DNA is TGTGCCAGTCCACCCGTCTCTGGGGCCAACGTCCTGACTTTC. Translated, it gives CASPPVSGANVLTF.

The genes are TRBV6-5 and TRBJ2-7, with D possibly TRBD1 on 5 matching bases. The CDR3 sequence is 15 residues long. In germline, CDR1 is MNHEY, CDR2 SVGAGI. V lost 2 bases and J lost 2, with 13 bases in between. This CDR3 is CASSYTRTGAYEQYF. In DNA, the CDR3 is TGTGCCAGCAGTTACACACGAACAGGTGCCTACGAGCAGTACTTC.

J is TRBJ2-2 and V is TRBV5-1, with 7 nucleotides matching TRBD2. The ends lost 6 bases at V and 7 bases at J; junction bases unmatched: 9. The CDR3 length is 14 residues. Germline V gene lookup returns CDR1 SGHRS and CDR2 YFSETQ. CDR3 nucleotide sequence: TGCGCCAGCACCCCGAGAGGGGAGGGCGGGGAGCTGTTTTTT. This gives the protein CASTPRGEGGELFF.

The CDR3 protein is CASSYPGLAPLGGTDTQYF. For the CDR3, the DNA is TGTGCCAGCAGCTACCCGGGACTAGCCCCCTTGGGGGGGACAGATACGCAGTATTTT. V usage is TRBV11-3 and J usage is TRBJ2-3; 9 bases line up with TRBD2. The CDR3 sequence is 19 residues long. The V gene's germline CDR1 is SGHNT and CDR2 YENEEA. Germline trimming cut 4 bases from V and 3 bases from J; bases unmatched to any gene: 17.

The chain recombines TRBV6-5 with TRBJ2-5; 9 nucleotides match TRBD2. Germline V gene data show CDR1 as MNHEY and CDR2 as SVGAGI. V dropped 7 bases and J dropped 6; count of bases not matched to a gene: 6. There are 13 residues in the CDR3. For the CDR3, the DNA is TGTGCCAGCACCCCGAGCGGGGGGCAGACCCAGTACTTC. Amino acid sequence: CASTPSGGQTQYF.

This chain uses TRBV6-1 with TRBJ2-3, with a possible D match to TRBD1 (6 bases). Trimming took off 4 bases at V and 12 bases at J, with 11 bases between the two ends. Germline values: CDR1 MNHNS, CDR2 SASEGT. There are 11 residues in the CDR3. The CDR3 nucleotides read TGTGCCAGCAGTGGGGGACAAGGCCAGTATTTT. It translates to CASSGGQGQYF.

The chain links TRBV19 to TRBJ1-2; D perhaps matches TRBD1 (5 bases). The germline V gene encodes CDR1 LNHDA and CDR2 SQIVND (reference sequence). This CDR3 comprises 15 residues. The V and J ends lost 5 bases and 4 bases respectively, with 17 bases between them. CDR3 amino acids: CASSPPGGAPYGYTF. The CDR3 coding sequence is TGTGCCAGTAGTCCCCCCGGAGGGGCCCCCTATGGCTACACCTTC.

CDR3 nucleotide sequence: TGTGCCAGCAGCGTAGATGGGGACCTCTATGGCTACACCTTC. Amino acids: CASSVDGDLYGYTF. The chain links TRBV9 to TRBJ1-2, with D perhaps TRBD1 (5 bases). Germline-derived CDR1 and CDR2 are SGDLS and YYNGEE. Trimming pared 0 bases from V and 4 bases from J, leaving 10 bases between. CDR3 length: 14 residues.

This clone occurred a few times. V usage is TRBV21-1 and J usage is TRBJ1-6. TRBV21-1 is described as a pseudogene. The CDR3 has 17 residues. CDR3 loop: CASSNSVHPTPNSPLHF. Written as DNA, the CDR3 is TGTGCCAGCAGCAACAGCGTCCACCCAACTCCTAATTCACCCCTCCACTTT.

The chain recombines TRBV6-6 with TRBJ2-7, with 7 nucleotides matching TRBD1. Germline values: CDR1 MNHNY, CDR2 SVGAGI (reference sequence). The CDR3 has 15 residues. J gave up 0 bases and V 4 bases, and 6 bases lay outside the gene matches. CDR3 in amino acids: CASSSTWDSSYEQYF. Written as DNA, the CDR3 is TGTGCCAGCAGTTCAACCTGGGACAGCTCCTACGAGCAGTACTTC.

This clone was counted a single time. This chain uses TRBV7-3 with TRBJ1-5, with D maybe TRBD1 (5 bases). V shed 8 bases and J shed 4 bases, with 24 bases lying between them. CDR3 length equals 17 residues. Germline V CDR1 and CDR2: SGHTA, FQGTGA. CDR3 DNA: TGTGCCAGCCCCTTACCCCGCGACGGGACTGATAATCAGCCCCAGCATTTT. Encoded protein: CASPLPRDGTDNQPQHF.

The chain combines TRBV6-1 with TRBJ1-5; D is undetermined. Germline loops: CDR1 MNHNS, CDR2 SASEGT. The CDR3 totals 15 residues. Trimming shortened V by 6 bases and J by 3 bases, and 15 bases separated the two germline ends. CDR3 region: CASRESGEFNQPQHF. For the CDR3, the DNA is TGTGCCAGCAGAGAAAGTGGGGAGTTCAATCAGCCCCAGCATTTT.

The V gene is TRBV7-9, the J gene TRBJ1-2; 9 bases are shared with TRBD1. This CDR3 is 17 amino acids long. V was clipped by 0 bases and J by 4 bases; unmatched bases: 9. Germline-derived CDR1 and CDR2 are SEHNR and FQNEAQ (reference sequence). In DNA form, the CDR3 reads TGTGCCAGCAGCTTAGCGATACCGGGACAGGGAATCTATGGCTACACCTTC. Protein product: CASSLAIPGQGIYGYTF.

The chain couples TRBV7-9 to TRBJ2-3; D is unresolved. Per the germline V gene, CDR1 is SEHNR and CDR2 is FQNEAQ (reference sequence). Deletions cut 6 bases from V and 1 base from J, with 5 bases between. This CDR3 spans 12 amino acids. As DNA, the CDR3 is TGTGCCAGCAGGGCGGGCACAGATACGCAGTATTTT. Translating it yields CASRAGTDTQYF.

The gene calls are TRBV6-5 and TRBJ2-1; tentatively, D is TRBD1 (6 bases). Trimming stripped 6 bases from V and 7 bases from J, with 13 bases between. Germline V gene sequence: CDR1 MNHEY, CDR2 SVGAGI. The CDR3 consists of 13 residues. CDR3 coding DNA: TGTGCCAGCAGCGGAACCAGGGGAAATGAGCAGTTCTTC. Encoded protein: CASSGTRGNEQFF.

Regarding this clone: At one end the junction does not follow the germline gene, possibly because of a read error. The chain links TRBV19 to TRBJ2-2; unclear D gene. The germline gives CDR1 LNHDA, CDR2 SQIVND (reference sequence). This CDR3 is built from 11 residues. The CDR3 here is CASSIGPVPRF. As DNA, the CDR3 is TGTGCCAGTAGTATAGGGCCGGTCCCGCGATTT.

V usage is TRBV6-5 and J usage is TRBJ1-5; D gene unclear. Germline V lookup: CDR1 MNHEY, CDR2 SVGAGI. Trimming took off 2 bases at V and 5 bases at J, with 7 bases between the two ends. The CDR3 has 13 residues. In nucleotides, the CDR3 is TGTGCCAGCAGTTACGGAGATTATCAGCCCCAGCATTTT. This codes for CASSYGDYQPQHF.

The chain combines TRBV9 with TRBJ2-3; D is unresolved. The CDR3 runs 13 residues. Trimming pared 1 base from V and 0 bases from J, leaving 3 bases between. Germline V gene data show CDR1 as SGDLS and CDR2 as YYNGEE. CDR3 sequence (DNA): TGTGCCAGCAGCGTACCCAGCACAGATACGCAGTATTTT. This codes for CASSVPSTDTQYF.

This chain links TRBV6-6 with TRBJ2-5; no firm D call. Germline assignment: CDR1 MNHNY and CDR2 SVGAGI (reference sequence). V dropped 7 bases and J dropped 5 bases, with 11 bases sitting between them. There are 12 residues in the CDR3. The CDR3 nucleotides are TGTGCCAGCAACTCCCCCTGGGAGACCCAGTACTTC. Its protein is CASNSPWETQYF.

This chain links TRBV28 with TRBJ2-5; D not resolved. Germline V gene sequence: CDR1 MDHEN, CDR2 SYDVKM. V lost 10 bases to trimming and J lost 1 base, with 10 bases between them. This CDR3 comprises 12 residues. CDR3 in amino acids: CATSTVQETQYF. The CDR3, as DNA: TGTGCCACCAGCACAGTCCAAGAGACCCAGTACTTC.

A word on this clone: At one boundary the junction diverges from the germline segment, which might be a read error. The chain joins TRBV2 to TRBJ1-2; tentatively, D is TRBD1 (5 bases). CDR1 is SNHLY, CDR2 FYNNEI, per germline. The CDR3 is made up of 13 amino acids. CDR3 residues: CASSEFQGYGHTF. DNA for the CDR3: TGTGCCAGCAGTGAATTCCAGGGTTATGGCCACACCTTC.

This chain connects TRBV15 to TRBJ1-1; D unresolved. Germline-derived CDR1 and CDR2 are LNHNV and YYDKDF (reference sequence). V lost 5 bases and J lost 5, with 15 bases in between. The CDR3 is made up of 14 amino acids. The CDR3 loop is CATSRSPLGTEAFF. The CDR3 nucleotides are TGTGCCACCAGCCGCTCCCCTTTGGGGACTGAAGCTTTCTTT.

This clone was observed once. The V call is TRBV4-3, the J call TRBJ2-3; 8 bases are a match to TRBD2. Trimming removed 1 base from V and 0 bases from J; junction bases left unmatched: 3. The CDR3 loop spans 16 amino acids. The germline V gene encodes CDR1 LGHNA and CDR2 YSLEER. In nucleotides, the CDR3 is TGCGCCAGCAGCCAAGGCGGGGGGACCAGCACAGATACGCAGTATTTT. This sequence encodes CASSQGGGTSTDTQYF.

V and J are TRBV6-5 and TRBJ2-7, with unresolved D. The CDR3 has 14 amino acids. Germline CDR1 and CDR2: MNHEY and SVGAGI. With 2 bases removed from V and 2 bases from J, the gap between germline ends came to 10 bases. The CDR3, as DNA: TGTGCCAGCAGTTACGGTGGACCGACCTACGAGCAGTACTTC. Translated, it gives CASSYGGPTYEQYF.

The V call is TRBV5-1, the J call TRBJ1-5; tentative D call: TRBD1 (5 bases). Germline V gene lookup returns CDR1 SGHRS and CDR2 YFSETQ. The CDR3 extends over 18 amino acids. V lost 4 bases and J 0 bases, leaving 20 bases between the germline ends. The CDR3 nucleotides read TGCGCCAGCAGCGAGGGACCAGGCGGGATCGGTAGCAATCAGCCCCAGCATTTT. Amino acids: CASSEGPGGIGSNQPQHF.